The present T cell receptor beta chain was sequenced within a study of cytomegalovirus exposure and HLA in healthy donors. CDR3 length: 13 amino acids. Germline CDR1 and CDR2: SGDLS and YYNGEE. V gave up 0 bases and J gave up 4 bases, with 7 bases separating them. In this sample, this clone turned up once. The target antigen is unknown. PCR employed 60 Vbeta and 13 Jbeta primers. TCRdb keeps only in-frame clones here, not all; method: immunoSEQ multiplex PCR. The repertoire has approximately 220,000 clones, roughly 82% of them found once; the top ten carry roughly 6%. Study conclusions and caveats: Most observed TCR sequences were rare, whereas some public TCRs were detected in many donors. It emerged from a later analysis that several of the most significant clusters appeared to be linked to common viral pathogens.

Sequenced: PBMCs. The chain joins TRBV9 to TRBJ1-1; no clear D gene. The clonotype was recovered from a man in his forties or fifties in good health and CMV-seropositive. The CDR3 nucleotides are TGTGCCAGCAGCGTAGCACTGTTCACTGAAGCTTTCTTT. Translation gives CASSVALFTEAFF.